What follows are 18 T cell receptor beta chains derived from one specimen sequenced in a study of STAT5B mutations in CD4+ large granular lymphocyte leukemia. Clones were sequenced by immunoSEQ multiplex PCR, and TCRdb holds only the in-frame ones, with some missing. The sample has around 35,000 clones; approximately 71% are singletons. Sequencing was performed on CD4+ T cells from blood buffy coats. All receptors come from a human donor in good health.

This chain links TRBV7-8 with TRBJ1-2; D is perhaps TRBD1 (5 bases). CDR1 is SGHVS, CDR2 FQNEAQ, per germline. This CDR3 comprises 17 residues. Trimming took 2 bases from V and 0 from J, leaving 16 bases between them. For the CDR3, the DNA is TGTGCCAGCAGCTTAATCGGGGGGGTACAAGCTAACTATGGCTACACCTTC. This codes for CASSLIGGVQANYGYTF. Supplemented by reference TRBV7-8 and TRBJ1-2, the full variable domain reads GAGVSQSPRYKVAKRGQDVALRCDPISGHVSLFWYQQALGQGPEFLTYFQNEAQLDKSGLPSDRFFAERPEGSVSTLKIQRTQQEDSAVYLCASSLIGGVQANYGYTFGSGTRLTVV.

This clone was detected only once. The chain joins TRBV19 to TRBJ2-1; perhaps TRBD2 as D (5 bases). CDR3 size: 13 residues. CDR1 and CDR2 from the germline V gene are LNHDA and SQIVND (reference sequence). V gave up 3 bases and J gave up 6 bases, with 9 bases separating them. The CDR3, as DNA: TGTGCCAGTAGTATCCGCCGGGGCAATGAGCAGTTCTTC. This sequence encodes CASSIRRGNEQFF. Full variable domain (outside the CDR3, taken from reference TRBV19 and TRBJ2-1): DGGITQSPKYLFRKEGQNVTLSCEQNLNHDAMYWYRQDPGQGLRLIYYSQIVNDFQKGDIAEGYSVSREKKESFPLTVTSAQKNPTAFYLCASSIRRGNEQFFGPGTRLTVL.

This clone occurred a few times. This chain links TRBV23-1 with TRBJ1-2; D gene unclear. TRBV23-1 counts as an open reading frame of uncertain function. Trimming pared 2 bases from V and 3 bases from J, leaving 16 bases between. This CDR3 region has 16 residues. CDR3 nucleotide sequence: TGCGCCAGCAGTCAAACGTCGTGCAGGAGGGACTATGGCTACACCTTC. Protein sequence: CASSQTSCRRDYGYTF.

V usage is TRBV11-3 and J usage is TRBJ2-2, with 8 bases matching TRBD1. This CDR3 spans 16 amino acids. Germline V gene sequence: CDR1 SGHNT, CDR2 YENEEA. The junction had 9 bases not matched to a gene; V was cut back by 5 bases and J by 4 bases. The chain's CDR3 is CASSLRQGKFTGELFF. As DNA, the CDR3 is TGTGCCAGCAGCCTCCGACAGGGGAAGTTCACCGGGGAGCTGTTTTTT.

CDR3 DNA: TGCGCCAGCAGCCGTAGTCGGGGTGAGGGCTCCTACAATGAGCAGTTCTTC. Translation gives CASSRSRGEGSYNEQFF. The J gene is TRBJ2-1, the V gene TRBV4-1, with D perhaps TRBD2 (5 bases). The V end lost 4 bases, the J end lost 0 bases, and 16 bases lay between the germline ends. The germline V gene has CDR1 MGHRA and CDR2 YSYEKL. The CDR3 sequence is 17 residues long.

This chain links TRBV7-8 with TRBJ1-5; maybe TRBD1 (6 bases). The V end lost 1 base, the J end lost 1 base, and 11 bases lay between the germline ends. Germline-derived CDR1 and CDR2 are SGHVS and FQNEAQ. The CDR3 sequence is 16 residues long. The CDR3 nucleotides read TGTGCCAGCAGCTTAGAAGGGGGGGCGAGCAATCAGCCCCAGCATTTT. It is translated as CASSLEGGASNQPQHF.

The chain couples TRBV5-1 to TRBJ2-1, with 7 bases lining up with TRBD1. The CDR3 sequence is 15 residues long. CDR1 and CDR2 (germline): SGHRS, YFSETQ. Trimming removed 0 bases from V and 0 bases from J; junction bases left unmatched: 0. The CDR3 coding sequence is TGCGCCAGCAGCTTGGGACAGGGCTCCTACAATGAGCAGTTCTTC. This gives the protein CASSLGQGSYNEQFF. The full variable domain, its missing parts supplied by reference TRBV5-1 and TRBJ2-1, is KAGVTQTPRYLIKTRGQQVTLSCSPISGHRSVSWYQQTPGQGLQFLFEYFSETQRNKGNFPGRFSGRQFSNSRSEMNVSTLELGDSALYLCASSLGQGSYNEQFFGPGTRLTVL.

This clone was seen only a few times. CDR3 in DNA: TGTGCCAGCAGCAAAGGAGGAGGGCGGAGCTCCTACAATGAGCAGTTCTTC. It specifies CASSKGGGRSSYNEQFF. The V and J genes are TRBV21-1 and TRBJ2-1; the table's D call TRBD2 went unverified against the DNA. TRBV21-1 is labeled a pseudogene. The CDR3 runs to 17 residues.

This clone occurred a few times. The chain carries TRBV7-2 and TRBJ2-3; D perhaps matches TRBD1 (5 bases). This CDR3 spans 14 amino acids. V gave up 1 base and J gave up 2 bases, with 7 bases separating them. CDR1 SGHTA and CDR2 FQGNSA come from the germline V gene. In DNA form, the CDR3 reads TGTGCCAGCAGCTTAGTACAGGTCACAGATACGCAGTATTTT. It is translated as CASSLVQVTDTQYF.

CDR3 loop: CATTTGRQETQYF. As DNA, the CDR3 is TGTGCCACCACCACGGGACGCCAAGAGACCCAGTACTTC. The J gene is TRBJ2-5, the V gene TRBV15; tentatively, D is TRBD1 or TRBD2 (5 bases each). V was clipped by 7 bases and J by 1 base, with 10 bases between them. CDR3 size: 13 residues. The germline CDR1 and CDR2 sequences are LNHNV and YYDKDF (reference sequence).

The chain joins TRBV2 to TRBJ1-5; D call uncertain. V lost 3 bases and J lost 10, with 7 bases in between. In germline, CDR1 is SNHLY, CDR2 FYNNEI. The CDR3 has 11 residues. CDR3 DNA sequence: TGTGCCAGCAGTGAGGGCATCCCCCAGCATTTT. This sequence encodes CASSEGIPQHF.

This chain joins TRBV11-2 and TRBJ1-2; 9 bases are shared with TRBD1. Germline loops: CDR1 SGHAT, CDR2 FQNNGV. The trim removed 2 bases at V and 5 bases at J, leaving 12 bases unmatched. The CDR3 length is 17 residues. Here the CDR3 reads CASSLQTPTGTGYGYTF. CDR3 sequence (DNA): TGTGCCAGCAGCTTACAAACCCCGACCGGGACAGGGTATGGCTACACCTTC.

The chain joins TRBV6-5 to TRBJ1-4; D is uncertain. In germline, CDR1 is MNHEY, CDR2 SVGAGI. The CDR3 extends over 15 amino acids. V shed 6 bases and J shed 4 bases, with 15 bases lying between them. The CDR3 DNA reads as TGTGCCAGCAGATACAACCAGTTGAGTAATGAAAAACTGTTTTTT. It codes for CASRYNQLSNEKLFF.

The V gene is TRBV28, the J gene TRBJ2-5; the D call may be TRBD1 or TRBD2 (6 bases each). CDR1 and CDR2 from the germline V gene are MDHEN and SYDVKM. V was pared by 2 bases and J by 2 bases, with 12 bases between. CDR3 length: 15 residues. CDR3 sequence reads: CASSLGGTIQETQYF. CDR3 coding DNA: TGTGCCAGCAGTTTAGGGGGGACAATTCAAGAGACCCAGTACTTC.

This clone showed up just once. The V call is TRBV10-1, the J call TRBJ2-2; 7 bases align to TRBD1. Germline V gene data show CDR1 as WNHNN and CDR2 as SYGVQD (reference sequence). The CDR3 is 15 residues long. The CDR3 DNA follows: TGCGGTATTTTCCACCGGGACAGAGGCACCGGGGAGCTGTTTTTT. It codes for CGIFHRDRGTGELFF.

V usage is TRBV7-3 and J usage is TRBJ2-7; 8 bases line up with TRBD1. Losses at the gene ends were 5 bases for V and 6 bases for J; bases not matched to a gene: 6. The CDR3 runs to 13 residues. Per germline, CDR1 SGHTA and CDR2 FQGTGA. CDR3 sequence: CASSERQGLEQYF. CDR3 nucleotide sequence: TGTGCCAGCAGCGAGAGACAGGGGCTCGAGCAGTACTTC.

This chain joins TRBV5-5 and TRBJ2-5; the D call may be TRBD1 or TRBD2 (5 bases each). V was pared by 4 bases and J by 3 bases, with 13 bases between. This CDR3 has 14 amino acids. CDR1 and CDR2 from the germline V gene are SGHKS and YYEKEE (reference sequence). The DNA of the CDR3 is TGTGCCAGCAGCCCAGGGACGTATAAAGAGACCCAGTACTTC. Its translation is CASSPGTYKETQYF.

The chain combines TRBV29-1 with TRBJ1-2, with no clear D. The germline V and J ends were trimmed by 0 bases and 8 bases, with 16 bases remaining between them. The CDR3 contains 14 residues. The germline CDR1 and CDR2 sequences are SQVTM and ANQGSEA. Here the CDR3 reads CSVEDEAAHKGYTF. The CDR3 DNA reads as TGCAGCGTTGAAGATGAAGCAGCCCACAAGGGCTACACCTTC.